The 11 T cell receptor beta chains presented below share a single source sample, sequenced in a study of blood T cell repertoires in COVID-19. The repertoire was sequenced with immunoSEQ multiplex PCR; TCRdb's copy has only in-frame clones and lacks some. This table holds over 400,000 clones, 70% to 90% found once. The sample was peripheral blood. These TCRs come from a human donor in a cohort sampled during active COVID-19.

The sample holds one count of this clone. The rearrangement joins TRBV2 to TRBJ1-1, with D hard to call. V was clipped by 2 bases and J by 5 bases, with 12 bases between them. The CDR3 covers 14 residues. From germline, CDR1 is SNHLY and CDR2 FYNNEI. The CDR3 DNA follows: TGTGCCAGCAGTGAATCCCCGGGGAGAACTGAAGCTTTCTTT. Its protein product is CASSESPGRTEAFF.

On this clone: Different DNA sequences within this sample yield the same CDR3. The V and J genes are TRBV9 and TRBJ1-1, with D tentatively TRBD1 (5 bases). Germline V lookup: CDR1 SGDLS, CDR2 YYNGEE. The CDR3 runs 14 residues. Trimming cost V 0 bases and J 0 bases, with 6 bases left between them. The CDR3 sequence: CASSVAGLNTEAFF. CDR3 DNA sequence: TGTGCCAGCAGCGTAGCAGGGTTGAACACTGAAGCTTTCTTT.

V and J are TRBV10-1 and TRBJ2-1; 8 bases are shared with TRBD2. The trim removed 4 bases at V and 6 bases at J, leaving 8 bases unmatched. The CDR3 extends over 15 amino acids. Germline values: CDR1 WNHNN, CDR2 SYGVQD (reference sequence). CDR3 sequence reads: CASSAQAGERNEQFF. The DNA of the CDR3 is TGCGCCAGCAGTGCTCAAGCGGGAGAACGCAATGAGCAGTTCTTC.

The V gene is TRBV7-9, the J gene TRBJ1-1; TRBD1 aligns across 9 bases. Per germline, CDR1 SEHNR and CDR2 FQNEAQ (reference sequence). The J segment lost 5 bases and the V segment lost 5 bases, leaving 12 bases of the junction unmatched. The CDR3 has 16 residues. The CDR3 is CASSPLPGQGRTEAFF. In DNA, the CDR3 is TGTGCCAGCAGCCCGTTGCCGGGACAGGGTAGAACTGAAGCTTTCTTT.

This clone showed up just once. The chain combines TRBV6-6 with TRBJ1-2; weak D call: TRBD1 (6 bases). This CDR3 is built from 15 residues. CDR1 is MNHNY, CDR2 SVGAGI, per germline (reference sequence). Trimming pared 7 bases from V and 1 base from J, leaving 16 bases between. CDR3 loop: CASTSGGEINYGYTF. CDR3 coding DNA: TGTGCCAGCACCTCGGGGGGCGAAATTAACTATGGCTACACCTTC.

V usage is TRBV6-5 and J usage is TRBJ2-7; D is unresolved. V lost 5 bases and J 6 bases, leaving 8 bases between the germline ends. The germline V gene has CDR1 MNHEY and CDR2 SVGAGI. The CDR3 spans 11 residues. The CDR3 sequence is CASSKYSEQYF. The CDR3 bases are TGTGCCAGCAGTAAGTACAGCGAGCAGTACTTC.

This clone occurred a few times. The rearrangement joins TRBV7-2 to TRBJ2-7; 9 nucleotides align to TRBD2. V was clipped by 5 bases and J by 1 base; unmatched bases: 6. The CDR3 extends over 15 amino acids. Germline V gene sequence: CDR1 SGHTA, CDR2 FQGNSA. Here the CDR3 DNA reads TGTGCCAGCAGCCGCAGGACTAGCGAATCCTACGAGCAGTACTTC. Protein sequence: CASSRRTSESYEQYF.

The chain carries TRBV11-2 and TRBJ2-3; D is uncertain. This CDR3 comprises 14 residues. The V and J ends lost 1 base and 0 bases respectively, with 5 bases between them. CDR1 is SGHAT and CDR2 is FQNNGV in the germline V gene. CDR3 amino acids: CASSLARSTDTQYF. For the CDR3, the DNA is TGTGCCAGCAGCTTAGCTCGGAGCACAGATACGCAGTATTTT.

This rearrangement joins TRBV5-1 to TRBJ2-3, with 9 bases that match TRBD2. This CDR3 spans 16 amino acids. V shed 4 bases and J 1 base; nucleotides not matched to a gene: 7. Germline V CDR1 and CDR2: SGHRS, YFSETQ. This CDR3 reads CASSPQAGGGTDTQYF. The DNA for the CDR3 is TGCGCCAGCAGCCCCCAAGCGGGAGGCGGCACAGATACGCAGTATTTT.

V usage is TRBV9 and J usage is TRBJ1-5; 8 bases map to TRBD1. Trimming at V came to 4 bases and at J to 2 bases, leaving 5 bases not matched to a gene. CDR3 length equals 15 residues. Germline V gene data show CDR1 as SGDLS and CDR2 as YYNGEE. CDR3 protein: CASSFGTGGNQPQHF. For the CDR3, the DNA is TGTGCCAGCAGCTTCGGGACAGGAGGCAATCAGCCCCAGCATTTT.

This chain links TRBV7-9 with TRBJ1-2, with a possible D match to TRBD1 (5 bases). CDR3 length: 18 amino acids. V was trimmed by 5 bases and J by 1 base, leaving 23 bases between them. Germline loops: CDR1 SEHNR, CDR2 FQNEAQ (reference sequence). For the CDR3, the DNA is TGTGCCAGCAGCCCTGGACAATACGTAGATCTTCTTAACTATGGCTACACCTTC. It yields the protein CASSPGQYVDLLNYGYTF.